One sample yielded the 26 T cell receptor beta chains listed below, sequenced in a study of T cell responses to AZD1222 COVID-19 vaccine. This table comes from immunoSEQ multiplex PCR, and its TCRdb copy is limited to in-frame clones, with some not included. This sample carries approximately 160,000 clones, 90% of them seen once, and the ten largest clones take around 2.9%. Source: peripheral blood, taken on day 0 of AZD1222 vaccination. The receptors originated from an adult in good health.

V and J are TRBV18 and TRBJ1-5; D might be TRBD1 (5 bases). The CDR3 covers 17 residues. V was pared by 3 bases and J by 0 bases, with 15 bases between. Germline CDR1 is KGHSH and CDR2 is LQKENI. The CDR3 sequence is CASSPAGTVDSNQPQHF. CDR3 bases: TGTGCCAGCTCACCTGCCGGGACGGTCGATAGCAATCAGCCCCAGCATTTT.

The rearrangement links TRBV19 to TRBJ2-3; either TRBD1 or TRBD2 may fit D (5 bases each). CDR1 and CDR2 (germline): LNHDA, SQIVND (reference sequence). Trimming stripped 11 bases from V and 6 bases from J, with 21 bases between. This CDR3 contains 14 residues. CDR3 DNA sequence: TGTGCCGTAGAAGGGACGGCCGGTGGGGATACGCAGTATTTT. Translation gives CAVEGTAGGDTQYF.

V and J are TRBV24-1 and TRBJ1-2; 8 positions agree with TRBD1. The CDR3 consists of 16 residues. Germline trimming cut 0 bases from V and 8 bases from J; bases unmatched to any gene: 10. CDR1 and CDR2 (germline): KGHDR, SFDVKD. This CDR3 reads CATSDLQYRGGRGYTF. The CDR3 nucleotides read TGTGCCACCAGTGATTTGCAGTACAGGGGGGGTAGAGGCTACACCTTC.

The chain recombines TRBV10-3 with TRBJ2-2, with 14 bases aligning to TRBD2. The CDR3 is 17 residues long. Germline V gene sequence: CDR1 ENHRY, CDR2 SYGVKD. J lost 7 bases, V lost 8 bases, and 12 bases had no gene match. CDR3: CAISGTGTSGGNGELFF. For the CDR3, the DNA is TGTGCCATCTCTGGTACCGGGACTAGCGGGGGTAACGGGGAGCTGTTTTTT.

The CDR3 loop reads CASSKGPRQGNTGELFF. CDR3 bases: TGCGCCAGCAGTAAAGGACCGAGACAGGGGAACACCGGGGAGCTGTTTTTT. V and J are TRBV5-1 and TRBJ2-2; 7 positions agree with TRBD1. Losses at the gene ends were 5 bases for V and 1 base for J; bases not matched to a gene: 11. The CDR3 consists of 17 residues. Per germline, CDR1 SGHRS and CDR2 YFSETQ.

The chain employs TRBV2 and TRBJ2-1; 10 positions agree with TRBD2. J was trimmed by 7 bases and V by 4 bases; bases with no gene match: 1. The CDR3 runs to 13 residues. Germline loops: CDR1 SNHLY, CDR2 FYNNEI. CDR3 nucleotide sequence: TGTGCCAGCAGTGCGACTAGCGGGAATGAGCAGTTCTTC. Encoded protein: CASSATSGNEQFF.

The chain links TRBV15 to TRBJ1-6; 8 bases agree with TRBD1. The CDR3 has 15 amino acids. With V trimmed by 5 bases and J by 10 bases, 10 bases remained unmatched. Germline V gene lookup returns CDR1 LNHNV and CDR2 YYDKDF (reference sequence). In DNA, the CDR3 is TGTGCCACCAGCCGAGGACAGGGTCTCCCCTCACCCCTCCACTTT. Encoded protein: CATSRGQGLPSPLHF.

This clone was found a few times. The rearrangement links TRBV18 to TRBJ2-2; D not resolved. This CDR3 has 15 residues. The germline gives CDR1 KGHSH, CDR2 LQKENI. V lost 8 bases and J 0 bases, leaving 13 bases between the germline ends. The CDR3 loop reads CASTRTVSNTGELFF. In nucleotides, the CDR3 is TGTGCCAGCACGCGGACGGTTTCGAACACCGGGGAGCTGTTTTTT.

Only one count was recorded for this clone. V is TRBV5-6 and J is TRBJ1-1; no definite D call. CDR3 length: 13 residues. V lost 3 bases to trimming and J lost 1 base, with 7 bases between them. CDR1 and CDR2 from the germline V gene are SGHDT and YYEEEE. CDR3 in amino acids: CASSWWGNTEAFF. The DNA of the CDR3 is TGTGCCAGCAGCTGGTGGGGGAACACTGAAGCTTTCTTT.

CDR3 amino acids: CASSPRGGPQETQYF. The CDR3 DNA is TGTGCCAGCAGCCCTCGGGGGGGCCCCCAAGAGACCCAGTACTTC. The rearrangement uses TRBV4-2 and TRBJ2-5, with 8 bases identical to TRBD2. This CDR3 comprises 15 residues. Germline V CDR1 and CDR2: LGHNA, YNFKEQ. J gave up 1 base and V 4 bases, and 5 bases lay outside the gene matches.

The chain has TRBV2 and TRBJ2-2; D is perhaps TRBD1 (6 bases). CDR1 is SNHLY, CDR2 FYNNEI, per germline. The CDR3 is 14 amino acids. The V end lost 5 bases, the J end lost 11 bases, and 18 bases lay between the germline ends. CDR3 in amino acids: CASSPNREGTELFF. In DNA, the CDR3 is TGTGCCAGCAGTCCTAACAGGGAAGGCACCGAGCTGTTTTTT.

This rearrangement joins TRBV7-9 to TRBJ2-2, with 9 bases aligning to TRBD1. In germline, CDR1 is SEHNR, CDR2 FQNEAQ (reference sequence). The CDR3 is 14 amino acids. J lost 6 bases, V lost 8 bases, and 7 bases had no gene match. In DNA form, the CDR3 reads TGTGCCAGCTGGGGACAGGGAGATTCCGGGGAGCTGTTTTTT. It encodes CASWGQGDSGELFF.

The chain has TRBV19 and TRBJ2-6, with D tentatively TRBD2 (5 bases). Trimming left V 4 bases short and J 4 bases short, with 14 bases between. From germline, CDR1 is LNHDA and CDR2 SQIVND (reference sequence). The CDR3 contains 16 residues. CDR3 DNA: TGTGCCAGTAGTAAAAGCCTAGCTGCCGGGGCCAACGTCCTGACTTTC. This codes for CASSKSLAAGANVLTF.

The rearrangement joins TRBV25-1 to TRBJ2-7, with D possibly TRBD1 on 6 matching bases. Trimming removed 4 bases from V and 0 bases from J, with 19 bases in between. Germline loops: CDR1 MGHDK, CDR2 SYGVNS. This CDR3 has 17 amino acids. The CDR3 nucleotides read TGTGCCAGCAGTGTGGGGAGAATGGCAGGGGACTCCTACGAGCAGTACTTC. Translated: CASSVGRMAGDSYEQYF.

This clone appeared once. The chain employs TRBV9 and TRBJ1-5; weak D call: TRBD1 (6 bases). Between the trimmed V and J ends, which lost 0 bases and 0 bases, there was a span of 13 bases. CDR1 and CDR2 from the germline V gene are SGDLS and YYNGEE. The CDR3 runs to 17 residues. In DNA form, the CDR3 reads TGTGCCAGCAGCGTAGTCAGGGGAGGGTATAGCAATCAGCCCCAGCATTTT. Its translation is CASSVVRGGYSNQPQHF.

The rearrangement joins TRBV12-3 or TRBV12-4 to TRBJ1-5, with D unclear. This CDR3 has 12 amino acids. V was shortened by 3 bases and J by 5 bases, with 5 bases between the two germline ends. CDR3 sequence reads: CASSFTDQPQHF. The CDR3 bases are TGTGCCAGCAGTTTCACAGATCAGCCCCAGCATTTT.

Written as DNA, the CDR3 is TGTGCCAGCAGTGAACCCCTTATACCAGGGAACTACACTGAAGCTTTCTTT. This sequence encodes CASSEPLIPGNYTEAFF. This rearrangement joins TRBV6-4 to TRBJ1-1, with D tentatively TRBD1 (5 bases). The V gene lost 3 bases and the J gene lost 3 bases, with 20 bases spanning the gap. Per germline, CDR1 MRHNA and CDR2 SNTAGT. This CDR3 spans 17 amino acids.

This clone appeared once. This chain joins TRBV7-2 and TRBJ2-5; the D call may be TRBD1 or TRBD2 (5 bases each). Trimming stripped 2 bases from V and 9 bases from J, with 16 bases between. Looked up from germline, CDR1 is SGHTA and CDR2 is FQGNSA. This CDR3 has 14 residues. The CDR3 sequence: CASSLNLRGRAQYF. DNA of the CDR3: TGTGCCAGCAGCTTAAATCTCCGGGGCAGGGCCCAGTACTTC.

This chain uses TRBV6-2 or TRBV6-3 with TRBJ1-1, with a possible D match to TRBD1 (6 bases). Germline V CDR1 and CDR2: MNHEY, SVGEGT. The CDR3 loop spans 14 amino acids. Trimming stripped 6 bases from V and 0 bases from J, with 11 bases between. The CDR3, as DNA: TGTGCCAGCAGCTATAGACAGGTGAACACTGAAGCTTTCTTT. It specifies CASSYRQVNTEAFF.

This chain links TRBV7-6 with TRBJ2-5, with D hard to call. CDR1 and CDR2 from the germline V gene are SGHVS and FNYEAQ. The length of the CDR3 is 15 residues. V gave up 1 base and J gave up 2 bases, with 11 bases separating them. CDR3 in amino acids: CASSLGVAHQETQYF. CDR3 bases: TGTGCCAGCAGCTTAGGCGTGGCCCATCAAGAGACCCAGTACTTC.

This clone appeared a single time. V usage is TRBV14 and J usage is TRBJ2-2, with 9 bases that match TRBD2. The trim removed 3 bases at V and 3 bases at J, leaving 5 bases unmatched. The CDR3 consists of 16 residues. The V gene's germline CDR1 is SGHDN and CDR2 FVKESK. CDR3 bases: TGTGCCAGCAGCCAGCGGCGGGGGGGCGACACCGGGGAGCTGTTTTTT. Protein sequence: CASSQRRGGDTGELFF.

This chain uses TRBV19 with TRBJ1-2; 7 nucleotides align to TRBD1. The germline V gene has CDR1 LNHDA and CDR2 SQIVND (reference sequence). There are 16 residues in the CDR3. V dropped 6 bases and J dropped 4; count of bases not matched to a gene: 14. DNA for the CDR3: TGTGCCAGTAGAACCGGGACAGTAGGTTTGGGCTATGGCTACACCTTC. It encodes CASRTGTVGLGYGYTF.

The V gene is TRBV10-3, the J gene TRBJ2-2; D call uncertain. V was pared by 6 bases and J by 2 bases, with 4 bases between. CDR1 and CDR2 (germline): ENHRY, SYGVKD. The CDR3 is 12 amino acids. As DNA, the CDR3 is TGTGCCATCAGACCTAACACCGGGGAGCTGTTTTTT. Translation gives CAIRPNTGELFF.

CDR3 DNA sequence: TGTGCCAGCAGCTCACATGGACCCCGGGACCAGTACTTC. This codes for CASSSHGPRDQYF. The chain carries TRBV5-8 and TRBJ2-5, with D possibly matching TRBD2 (5 bases). The CDR3 totals 13 residues. The V gene lost 3 bases and the J gene lost 10 bases, with 16 bases spanning the gap. CDR1 and CDR2 (germline): SGHTS, YDEGEE.

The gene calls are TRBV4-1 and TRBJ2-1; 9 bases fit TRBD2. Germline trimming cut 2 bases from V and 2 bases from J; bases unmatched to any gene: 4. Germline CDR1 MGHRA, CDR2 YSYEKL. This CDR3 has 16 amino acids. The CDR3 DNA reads TGCGCCAGCAGCCAAAGCCTAGCGGGAACCTACAATGAGCAGTTCTTC. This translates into CASSQSLAGTYNEQFF.

The CDR3 loop is CASHLAVNTGELFF. CDR3 nucleotides: TGTGCCAGCCACCTTGCTGTTAACACCGGGGAGCTGTTTTTT. V is TRBV19 and J is TRBJ2-2; D not certain. This CDR3 is built from 14 residues. Germline CDR1 LNHDA, CDR2 SQIVND (reference sequence). V was trimmed by 9 bases and J by 2 bases, leaving 13 bases between them.